This TCR beta chain was recorded in a study of T cell responses to AZD1222 COVID-19 vaccine. Study overall: Second doses that came at about 4 or about 12 weeks were put together.

This CDR3 has 17 residues. The V gene lost 0 bases and the J gene lost 2 bases, with 17 bases spanning the gap. Germline V gene sequence: CDR1 SGHRS, CDR2 YFSETQ. Repertoires were generated with immunoSEQ multiplex PCR, while TCRdb's copy carries only in-frame clones and drops some. This table holds 90,000 to 100,000 clones, roughly 88% found once. The genes are TRBV5-1 and TRBJ1-1; D perhaps matches TRBD1 (6 bases). The TCR sequence derives from an adult in good health. The sequenced sample was peripheral blood, obtained on day 0 of AZD1222 vaccination. CDR3 region: CASSLGADRLRNTEAFF. DNA of the CDR3: TGCGCCAGCAGCTTGGGAGCCGACAGGTTGAGAAACACTGAAGCTTTCTTT. Full variable domain (rest looked up from reference TRBV5-1 and TRBJ1-1): KAGVTQTPRYLIKTRGQQVTLSCSPISGHRSVSWYQQTPGQGLQFLFEYFSETQRNKGNFPGRFSGRQFSNSRSEMNVSTLELGDSALYLCASSLGADRLRNTEAFFGQGTRLTVV.